This T cell receptor beta chain was observed in a study of T cells after yellow fever vaccination. TCRdb ran MiXCR on the 5' RACE reads and lists one entry per CDR3 protein. The sample consists of about 160,000 distinct CDR3 sequences, 6% to 7.5% of them appearing once. V was cut by 9 bases and J by 0 bases, with 14 bases left in between. The CDR3 sequence is 14 residues long. Germline CDR1 is MNHNS and CDR2 is SASEGT. The sequence came from a man aged 18 to 30 who received the YFV17D yellow fever vaccine. The source material was CD4+ T cells sorted from PBMCs, sampled less than 6 days after the first yellow fever vaccination. The chain combines TRBV6-1 with TRBJ1-1; tentative D call: TRBD1 (5 bases). The CDR3 DNA is TGTGCCAGTTCGAACCGGGGCATGAACACTGAAGCTTTCTTT. This codes for CASSNRGMNTEAFF.